This T cell receptor beta chain originates from a study of identical twins. CDR1 is MNHNS, CDR2 SASEGT, per germline. The CDR3 spans 13 residues. V lost 1 base, J lost 7 bases, and 10 bases lay in between. Only a few counts were recorded for this clonotype. What it binds is not known. Whole-study results and caveats: Researchers reported excess low generation probability among twin-shared out-of-frame alpha sequences. Models came in too low on out-of-frame TCR alpha sharing in monozygotic twins. The more abundant beta clonotypes in cord blood had fewer insertions, and memory repertoires did not show this.

Through template switching, a universal primer site was introduced, and the cDNA contained unique molecular identifiers. TCRdb re-derived calls from the 5' RACE reads in MiXCR, one entry per CDR3 protein. The data show around 960,000 distinct CDR3 sequences, about 12% seen once. These records were also assigned to another study, of yellow fever vaccine responses in identical twins.

The V and J genes are TRBV6-1 and TRBJ1-1; maybe TRBD1 (5 bases). Sample: PBMCs. This receptor was identified in a woman aged 18-29 years in good health. CDR3 loop: CASSEEGTHEAFF. As DNA, the CDR3 is TGTGCCAGCAGTGAAGAAGGGACCCATGAAGCTTTCTTT.